The 31 T cell receptor beta chains presented below share a single source sample, sequenced in a study of blood T cell repertoires in COVID-19. Clones were sequenced by immunoSEQ multiplex PCR, and TCRdb holds only the in-frame ones, with some missing. Counted here are 70,000 to 95,000 clones, over 70% occurring once; the ten biggest clones make up approximately 6.3%. Sequencing input: peripheral blood. The origin of the receptors is a man aged 50-60 years with active COVID-19.

The chain links TRBV27 to TRBJ2-7; the match to TRBD1 covers 12 bases. The V and J ends lost 6 bases and 7 bases, in that order; junction bases with no gene match: 10. The CDR3 length is 15 residues. Germline V CDR1 and CDR2: MNHEY, SMNVEV (reference sequence). The CDR3 DNA reads as TGTGCCAGCAGCCCCCCCGGGACAGGGGGCCGAGAGCAGTACTTC. Its protein product is CASSPPGTGGREQYF.

The rearrangement links TRBV6-6 to TRBJ1-1; no definite D call. Trimming left V 2 bases short and J 5 bases short, with 9 bases between. Germline V lookup: CDR1 MNHNY, CDR2 SVGAGI (reference sequence). The CDR3 contains 13 residues. CDR3 coding DNA: TGTGCCAGCAGTTACACGGAGAGGACTGAAGCTTTCTTT. This codes for CASSYTERTEAFF.

The rearrangement joins TRBV28 to TRBJ2-5, with D maybe TRBD1 (6 bases). V lost 8 bases and J lost 5, with 12 bases in between. Looked up from germline, CDR1 is MDHEN and CDR2 is SYDVKM. The CDR3 contains 12 residues. CDR3 sequence reads: CASQGRMETQYF. The CDR3 DNA is TGTGCCAGCCAGGGGCGAATGGAGACCCAGTACTTC.

The chain combines TRBV24-1 with TRBJ2-1; 7 bases map to TRBD2. This CDR3 is built from 15 residues. Losses at the gene ends were 4 bases for V and 4 bases for J; bases not matched to a gene: 6. Germline assignment: CDR1 KGHDR and CDR2 SFDVKD. CDR3 residues: CATSDPGLPYNEQFF. In nucleotides, the CDR3 is TGTGCCACCAGTGACCCGGGACTACCTTACAATGAGCAGTTCTTC.

This rearrangement joins TRBV7-2 to TRBJ1-2; 7 bases map to TRBD1. Germline CDR1 and CDR2: SGHTA and FQGNSA. The CDR3 is made up of 15 amino acids. Trimming at V came to 3 bases and at J to 5 bases, leaving 9 bases not matched to a gene. The CDR3 DNA reads TGTGCCAGCAGCTTCCAAACCCTACAGGGGTATGGCTACACCTTC. Amino acid sequence: CASSFQTLQGYGYTF.

V and J are TRBV6-2 or TRBV6-3 and TRBJ2-3, with TRBD2 matching over 10 bases. Germline CDR1 is MNHEY and CDR2 is SVGEGT. Trimming cost V 6 bases and J 9 bases; bases outside gene matches: 3. The CDR3 runs 12 residues. As DNA, the CDR3 is TGTGCCAGCAGCCGGACTAGCGGAACGCAGTATTTT. It translates to CASSRTSGTQYF.

The gene calls are TRBV7-2 and TRBJ1-1; 7 bases map to TRBD1. There are 15 residues in the CDR3. V shed 4 bases and J 0 bases; nucleotides not matched to a gene: 5. Germline V CDR1 and CDR2: SGHTA, FQGNSA. CDR3 coding DNA: TGTGCCAGCAGCTCTCAGACAGGGCTGAACACTGAAGCTTTCTTT. It encodes CASSSQTGLNTEAFF.

The CDR3 region has the DNA TGCGCCAGCAGCTTAGGGACTAGCGGACAAGAGACCCAGTACTTC. Translation: CASSLGTSGQETQYF. V gene TRBV5-1 combines with J gene TRBJ2-5; 11 nucleotides agree with TRBD2. Germline CDR1 reads SGHRS; CDR2 reads YFSETQ. This CDR3 contains 15 residues. The trim removed 2 bases at V and 2 bases at J, leaving 2 bases unmatched. Based on the CDR3 plus reference TRBV5-1 and TRBJ2-5, the full variable domain is KAGVTQTPRYLIKTRGQQVTLSCSPISGHRSVSWYQQTPGQGLQFLFEYFSETQRNKGNFPGRFSGRQFSNSRSEMNVSTLELGDSALYLCASSLGTSGQETQYFGPGTRLLVL.

The chain has TRBV27 and TRBJ1-6; TRBD1 matches 7 bases. V lost 5 bases to trimming and J lost 4 bases; unmatched junction nucleotides: 5. The CDR3 covers 15 residues. Germline-derived CDR1 and CDR2 are MNHEY and SMNVEV (reference sequence). The chain's CDR3 is CASSDRDPYNSPLHF. The CDR3 DNA reads TGTGCCAGCAGTGACAGGGATCCGTATAATTCACCCCTCCACTTT.

This chain uses TRBV9 with TRBJ2-6, with 8 bases identical to TRBD1. CDR1 and CDR2 (germline): SGDLS, YYNGEE. With 4 bases clipped from V and 0 bases from J, the junction kept 9 bases outside the gene matches. The CDR3 has 18 residues. CDR3 in DNA: TGTGCCAGCAGCATGATGACAGGGGTGAGCTCTGGGGCCAACGTCCTGACTTTC. Translating it yields CASSMMTGVSSGANVLTF. Full variable domain (rest looked up from reference TRBV9 and TRBJ2-6): DSGVTQTPKHLITATGQRVTLRCSPRSGDLSVYWYQQSLDQGLQFLIQYYNGEERAKGNILERFSAQQFPDLHSELNLSSLELGDSALYFCASSMMTGVSSGANVLTFGAGSRLTVL.

The chain employs TRBV7-6 and TRBJ2-3, with D possibly being TRBD2 (5 bases). The CDR3 sequence is 18 residues long. Germline values: CDR1 SGHVS, CDR2 FNYEAQ. Deletions cut 1 base from V and 1 base from J, with 18 bases between. This chain's CDR3 is CASSLGSTRQHGTDTQYF. The DNA of the CDR3 is TGTGCCAGCAGCTTAGGATCCACTAGGCAGCACGGCACAGATACGCAGTATTTT.

This sequence joins TRBV18 and TRBJ2-7; 9 nucleotides align to TRBD1. The V segment lost 6 bases and the J segment 5 bases; nucleotides outside the gene matches: 8. Germline CDR1 is KGHSH and CDR2 is LQKENI. The CDR3 runs 14 residues. CDR3 coding DNA: TGTGCCAGCTCTACCGGGACAGGGTATCACGAGCAGTACTTC. Protein: CASSTGTGYHEQYF.

CDR3 in amino acids: CASSLMDSGETQYF. The CDR3 coding sequence is TGTGCCAGCAGCTTGATGGACAGTGGGGAGACCCAGTACTTC. The chain uses TRBV5-4 and TRBJ2-5; D may be TRBD1 (6 bases). V was trimmed by 1 base and J by 5 bases, leaving 12 bases between them. CDR3 size: 14 residues. Germline V gene sequence: CDR1 SGHNT, CDR2 YYREEE (reference sequence).

The chain employs TRBV2 and TRBJ2-5; 14 nucleotides line up with TRBD2. J lost 4 bases, V lost 2 bases, and 6 bases had no gene match. Germline CDR1 SNHLY, CDR2 FYNNEI. This CDR3 comprises 17 residues. For the CDR3, the DNA is TGTGCCAGCAGTGAAAGACTAGCGGGGGGGCCCCGAGAGACCCAGTACTTC. This encodes CASSERLAGGPRETQYF.

This clone was observed once. This chain joins TRBV24-1 and TRBJ1-2; 7 bases match TRBD1. The germline V gene has CDR1 KGHDR and CDR2 SFDVKD. The CDR3 totals 17 residues. The J segment lost 4 bases and the V segment lost 4 bases, leaving 14 bases of the junction unmatched. The CDR3 coding sequence is TGTGCCACCAGTGAACGCCATACAGGGGTGAATGGCTATGGCTACACCTTC. Protein: CATSERHTGVNGYGYTF.

This chain uses TRBV10-3 with TRBJ1-2, with D possibly being TRBD1 (5 bases). The CDR3 is 15 residues long. The V and J ends lost 0 bases and 2 bases respectively, with 10 bases between them. Looked up from germline, CDR1 is ENHRY and CDR2 is SYGVKD. CDR3 sequence: CAISESGGRNYGYTF. The DNA of the CDR3 is TGTGCCATCAGTGAGTCTGGGGGGAGGAACTATGGCTACACCTTC.

The chain combines TRBV10-2 with TRBJ1-1; no clear D. The CDR3 contains 13 residues. Germline V lookup: CDR1 WSHSY, CDR2 SAAADI. With 2 bases removed from V and 7 bases from J, the gap between germline ends came to 11 bases. CDR3 nucleotides: TGCGCCAGCAGTGAGCGGGTAGGAAGTGAAGCTTTCTTT. Translated, it gives CASSERVGSEAFF.

This chain links TRBV5-1 with TRBJ1-2, with TRBD1 matching over 10 bases. The CDR3 extends over 15 amino acids. Per germline, CDR1 SGHRS and CDR2 YFSETQ. The V segment lost 2 bases and the J segment 6 bases; nucleotides outside the gene matches: 7. This CDR3 is CASSFPTGTGDGYTF. CDR3 sequence (DNA): TGCGCCAGCAGCTTTCCTACCGGGACAGGGGATGGCTACACCTTC.

This clone was seen a handful of times. V and J are TRBV4-1 and TRBJ1-5, with a tentative D call TRBD1 (5 bases). CDR3 length: 15 residues. CDR1 and CDR2 (germline): MGHRA, YSYEKL. Deletions cut 5 bases from V and 0 bases from J, with 11 bases between. The CDR3 spells CASSLGHLSNQPQHF. In DNA form, the CDR3 reads TGCGCCAGCAGCTTAGGACACCTTAGCAATCAGCCCCAGCATTTT.

In this sample, this clone turned up once. The V and J genes are TRBV9 and TRBJ2-1; 13 nucleotides align to TRBD2. The CDR3 has 20 residues. Germline lookup yields CDR1 SGDLS and CDR2 YYNGEE. J was trimmed by 2 bases and V by 3 bases; bases with no gene match: 14. The CDR3 nucleotides read TGTGCCAGCAGCGGGCCTGGGGGACTAGCGGGGCCCAACGCCTACAATGAGCAGTTCTTC. Translating it yields CASSGPGGLAGPNAYNEQFF.

The rearrangement uses TRBV5-1 and TRBJ2-2, with 11 bases fitting TRBD1. V trimming: 3 bases; J trimming: 7 bases; junction bases outside the gene matches: 11. The CDR3 consists of 17 residues. Per the germline V gene, CDR1 is SGHRS and CDR2 is YFSETQ. This CDR3 reads CASSSRGQGAAGGELFF. CDR3 nucleotide sequence: TGCGCCAGCAGCTCCCGAGGACAGGGGGCCGCAGGCGGGGAGCTGTTTTTT. Filled out from reference TRBV5-1 and TRBJ2-2, the complete variable domain reads KAGVTQTPRYLIKTRGQQVTLSCSPISGHRSVSWYQQTPGQGLQFLFEYFSETQRNKGNFPGRFSGRQFSNSRSEMNVSTLELGDSALYLCASSSRGQGAAGGELFFGEGSRLTVL.

The rearrangement links TRBV18 to TRBJ1-1; 7 nucleotides align to TRBD1. Germline V gene data show CDR1 as KGHSH and CDR2 as LQKENI. V lost 7 bases and J lost 4; bases outside the gene matches: 6. CDR3 length: 13 amino acids. The CDR3 DNA is TGTGCCAGCTTACGGGACAGCACCACTGAAGCTTTCTTT. Protein sequence: CASLRDSTTEAFF.

The chain combines TRBV2 with TRBJ2-3; weak D call: TRBD1 (5 bases). CDR1 SNHLY and CDR2 FYNNEI come from the germline V gene. This CDR3 comprises 15 residues. The V end was cut by 6 bases, the J end by 4 bases, with 17 bases between. Written as DNA, the CDR3 is TGTGCCAGCAGAACCCAGGGTCTACTGGCAGATACGCAGTATTTT. This encodes CASRTQGLLADTQYF.

The V and J genes are TRBV28 and TRBJ1-6; 8 bases line up with TRBD1. V trimming: 5 bases; J trimming: 7 bases; junction bases outside the gene matches: 7. Germline V gene sequence: CDR1 MDHEN, CDR2 SYDVKM. This CDR3 region has 15 residues. The CDR3 coding sequence is TGTGCCAGCAGTCTAACAGGGGGGATGAATTCACCCCTCCACTTT. Amino acids: CASSLTGGMNSPLHF. Supplemented by reference TRBV28 and TRBJ1-6, the full variable domain reads DVKVTQSSRYLVKRTGEKVFLECVQDMDHENMFWYRQDPGLGLRLIYFSYDVKMKEKGDIPEGYSVSREKKERFSLILESASTNQTSMYLCASSLTGGMNSPLHFGNGTRLTVT.

The rearrangement uses TRBV30 and TRBJ2-3; D gene unclear. The V end was cut by 2 bases, the J end by 4 bases, with 4 bases between. CDR3 length equals 11 residues. CDR1 is GTSNPN and CDR2 is SVGIG in the germline V gene (reference sequence). The CDR3 sequence: CAWSFADTQYF. DNA for the CDR3: TGTGCCTGGAGTTTCGCAGATACGCAGTATTTT.

This clone was recorded only once. The genes are TRBV7-2 and TRBJ1-1; tentatively, D is TRBD1 (6 bases). Looked up from germline, CDR1 is SGHTA and CDR2 is FQGNSA. V lost 5 bases and J 4 bases, leaving 14 bases between the germline ends. The CDR3 totals 14 residues. CDR3 protein: CASSRRGGLTEAFF. CDR3 nucleotide sequence: TGTGCCAGCAGCCGGAGGGGGGGACTCACTGAAGCTTTCTTT.

This clone was picked up one time. V usage is TRBV7-2 and J usage is TRBJ2-1, with TRBD1 matching 7 bases. Trimming removed 0 bases from V and 9 bases from J; junction bases left unmatched: 8. Germline V lookup: CDR1 SGHTA, CDR2 FQGNSA. The CDR3 is 15 residues long. CDR3 loop: CASSLAVQGYGEQFF. The CDR3 bases are TGTGCCAGCAGCTTAGCGGTACAGGGGTACGGTGAGCAGTTCTTC.

The chain uses TRBV19 and TRBJ1-5; D uncertain. V shed 5 bases and J shed 6 bases, with 8 bases lying between them. The germline gives CDR1 LNHDA, CDR2 SQIVND (reference sequence). The CDR3 has 12 amino acids. The CDR3 region is CASSLGIQPQHF. In DNA, the CDR3 is TGTGCCAGTAGTCTGGGCATTCAGCCCCAGCATTTT. Full variable domain (rest looked up from reference TRBV19 and TRBJ1-5): DGGITQSPKYLFRKEGQNVTLSCEQNLNHDAMYWYRQDPGQGLRLIYYSQIVNDFQKGDIAEGYSVSREKKESFPLTVTSAQKNPTAFYLCASSLGIQPQHFGDGTRLSIL.

The genes are TRBV19 and TRBJ2-1; 11 bases are shared with TRBD2. The CDR3 consists of 17 residues. Germline CDR1 LNHDA, CDR2 SQIVND (reference sequence). V gave up 7 bases and J gave up 7 bases; unmatched junction bases: 15. The chain's CDR3 is CASTAPPLAGGWNEQFF. The CDR3 bases are TGTGCCAGTACCGCACCCCCCCTAGCGGGGGGTTGGAATGAGCAGTTCTTC.

J is TRBJ2-7 and V is TRBV7-8; 8 positions match TRBD2. Germline loops: CDR1 SGHVS, CDR2 FQNEAQ. J was trimmed by 5 bases and V by 3 bases; bases with no gene match: 6. The CDR3 is made up of 14 amino acids. This CDR3 reads CASSFAAGVDEQYF. The CDR3 DNA is TGTGCCAGCAGCTTTGCAGCGGGAGTCGACGAGCAGTACTTC.

The chain recombines TRBV15 with TRBJ1-5, with TRBD1 as a possible D gene (5 bases). CDR3 length equals 13 residues. V gave up 6 bases and J gave up 6 bases, with 12 bases separating them. Germline V gene data show CDR1 as LNHNV and CDR2 as YYDKDF (reference sequence). CDR3 protein: CATSETVAQPQHF. CDR3 DNA sequence: TGTGCCACCAGTGAGACAGTCGCTCAGCCCCAGCATTTT.